This is a list of T cell receptor beta chains from one sample in a study of blood T cell repertoires in COVID-19. Clones were sequenced by immunoSEQ multiplex PCR, and TCRdb holds only the in-frame ones, with some missing. The sample holds 55,000 to 65,000 clones, over 70% seen once. The sequencing sample was made of peripheral blood. These receptors were taken from a man aged 55 to 70 with acute or convalescent COVID-19. Each CDR3 is given with its conserved first and last residue. A D gene is named only where the DNA matches it firmly. Clone size is shown for a subset of rows, as once, few, many or a class of expanded clone.

CDR3aa: CASSVNYPQETQYF; d_gene: .; v_gene: TRBV10-2; abundance: .
CDR3aa: CASSVGELEPQHF; d_gene: .; v_gene: TRBV9; abundance: .
CDR3aa: CASSAPAGGPNEQFF; d_gene: TRBD2; v_gene: TRBV9; abundance: .
CDR3aa: CASSNVGGAGTQPQHF; d_gene: TRBD1; v_gene: TRBV2; abundance: .
CDR3aa: CASSLKVALAGGPKNVEQFF; d_gene: TRBD2; v_gene: TRBV7-3; abundance: .
CDR3aa: CASNEPGQGNEKLFF; d_gene: TRBD1; v_gene: TRBV25-1; abundance: .
CDR3aa: CASSQPGQGKEKLFF; d_gene: .; v_gene: TRBV21-1; abundance: .
CDR3aa: CASSQDQGSRETQYF; d_gene: .; v_gene: TRBV4-2; abundance: .
CDR3aa: CASSLALVAGGQSYEQYF; d_gene: TRBD2; v_gene: TRBV5-1; abundance: few
CDR3aa: CASNPSGVGNYGYTF; d_gene: .; v_gene: TRBV6-5; abundance: .
CDR3aa: CASSLVGGEAFF; d_gene: .; v_gene: TRBV11-2; abundance: .
CDR3aa: CASSRNQGNEKLFF; d_gene: .; v_gene: TRBV4-1; abundance: .
CDR3aa: CASSSGDQNTEAFF; d_gene: .; v_gene: TRBV5-1; abundance: .
CDR3aa: CASSLAGAYNEQFF; d_gene: TRBD2; v_gene: TRBV5-1; abundance: few
CDR3aa: CAISADRDNEQFF; d_gene: TRBD1; v_gene: TRBV10-3; abundance: .
CDR3aa: CASSLGGQGGPHF; d_gene: TRBD1; v_gene: TRBV5-8; abundance: .
CDR3aa: CASSPGTGNTEAFF; d_gene: TRBD1; v_gene: TRBV18; abundance: .
CDR3aa: CSVRTGPSSTGELFF; d_gene: TRBD1; v_gene: TRBV29-1; abundance: .
CDR3aa: CASSPRVSGTDTQYF; d_gene: .; v_gene: TRBV27; abundance: .
CDR3aa: CASSKPGQGLLYNQPQHF; d_gene: TRBD1; v_gene: TRBV19; abundance: .
CDR3aa: CASSDRGRGRTEAFF; d_gene: .; v_gene: TRBV25-1; abundance: .
CDR3aa: CASSSQGDQPQHF; d_gene: TRBD1; v_gene: TRBV5-5; abundance: few
CDR3aa: CASSPLGQFNEKLFF; d_gene: TRBD1; v_gene: TRBV6-5; abundance: .
CDR3aa: CSGQTDRAYNEQFF; d_gene: TRBD1; v_gene: TRBV29-1; abundance: .
CDR3aa: CASSVGGTNEKLFF; d_gene: .; v_gene: TRBV9; abundance: .
CDR3aa: CASSHRGYNYGYTF; d_gene: .; v_gene: TRBV13; abundance: .
CDR3aa: CASSYRGGQPQHF; d_gene: TRBD1; v_gene: TRBV27; abundance: .
CDR3aa: CASSLVGGLRNSPLHF; d_gene: .; v_gene: TRBV5-1; abundance: .
CDR3aa: CASSSPYRFEQYF; d_gene: .; v_gene: TRBV19; abundance: .
CDR3aa: CASRFTPATDEKLFF; d_gene: .; v_gene: TRBV7-2; abundance: .
CDR3aa: CATSHRGTDTQYF; d_gene: .; v_gene: TRBV24-1; abundance: .
CDR3aa: CASSKGGQANTEAFF; d_gene: .; v_gene: TRBV21-1; abundance: few
CDR3aa: CASSPPVGTGFQTQYF; d_gene: TRBD1; v_gene: TRBV18; abundance: .
CDR3aa: CSASWRESGNTIYF; d_gene: .; v_gene: TRBV20-1; abundance: .
CDR3aa: CASSRRTGGSYEQYF; d_gene: TRBD1; v_gene: TRBV7-2; abundance: .
CDR3aa: CASSRASHTGDTQYF; d_gene: .; v_gene: TRBV4-1; abundance: .
CDR3aa: CASSLDREGAGF; d_gene: TRBD1; v_gene: TRBV28; abundance: .
CDR3aa: CATSDPGQGDSEAFF; d_gene: TRBD1; v_gene: TRBV24-1; abundance: .
CDR3aa: CASSLNSGGINYGYTF; d_gene: .; v_gene: TRBV7-2; abundance: .
CDR3aa: CATSALLTGQGGAGELFF; d_gene: TRBD1; v_gene: TRBV24-1; abundance: .
CDR3aa: CASSVSGTNSYEQYF; d_gene: TRBD2; v_gene: TRBV9; abundance: .
CDR3aa: CASGLPYGYTF; d_gene: .; v_gene: TRBV28; abundance: .
CDR3aa: CASSPGQDRGTEAFF; d_gene: TRBD1; v_gene: TRBV18; abundance: .
CDR3aa: CASSLRRGTAYEQYF; d_gene: .; v_gene: TRBV7-2; abundance: once
CDR3aa: CASSLRGSGYTF; d_gene: .; v_gene: TRBV5-1; abundance: .
CDR3aa: CASSLMVAGSNEQYF; d_gene: TRBD2; v_gene: TRBV7-2; abundance: .
CDR3aa: CASSAGQSNTEAFF; d_gene: TRBD1; v_gene: TRBV5-1; abundance: .
CDR3aa: CASSSWTVTDTQYF; d_gene: .; v_gene: TRBV5-8; abundance: .
CDR3aa: CASSPVGTQDNEQFF; d_gene: .; v_gene: TRBV5-4; abundance: .
CDR3aa: CAGGQGGSPLHF; d_gene: TRBD1; v_gene: TRBV19; abundance: .
CDR3aa: CASSELDRVYGYTF; d_gene: TRBD1; v_gene: TRBV6-1; abundance: .
CDR3aa: CAISETQGGPEAFF; d_gene: TRBD1; v_gene: TRBV10-3; abundance: .
CDR3aa: CASSLALGSQAYEQYF; d_gene: .; v_gene: TRBV5-1; abundance: .
CDR3aa: CASSPRLGSEAFF; d_gene: .; v_gene: TRBV12-3/TRBV12-4; abundance: .
CDR3aa: CASSETVTNYGYTF; d_gene: .; v_gene: TRBV9; abundance: .
CDR3aa: CASSEEGIGSGNTIYF; d_gene: .; v_gene: TRBV2; abundance: .